One sample yielded the 15 T cell receptor beta chains listed below, sequenced in a study of T-cell memory formation after mild COVID-19. Using its own MiXCR run on the 5' RACE reads, TCRdb lists one record per CDR3 protein. The table lists roughly 560,000 distinct CDR3 sequences, over 20% of them singletons. Source material: PBMCs or a T cell subset sorted from them (not recorded which). The receptor source for this set is an adult woman who had mild COVID-19 (a few samples of this study predate the infection). Cell type and time point are not known.

This clonotype was recorded only once. The gene calls are TRBV5-4 and TRBJ2-1; TRBD1 aligns across 8 bases. The CDR3 has 18 amino acids. V was pared by 0 bases and J by 6 bases, with 14 bases of the junction left unmatched. Germline V lookup: CDR1 SGHNT, CDR2 YYREEE (reference sequence). CDR3 bases: TGTGCCAGCAGCTTGGGAGGACAGGGTCGAGCGGGTGCCAATGAGCAGTTCTTC. Protein product: CASSLGGQGRAGANEQFF. The full variable domain, rest sourced from reference TRBV5-4 and TRBJ2-1, is ETGVTQSPTHLIKTRGQQVTLRCSSQSGHNTVSWYQQALGQGPQFIFQYYREEENGRGNFPPRFSGLQFPNYSSELNVNALELDDSALYLCASSLGGQGRAGANEQFFGPGTRLTVL.

The rearrangement links TRBV7-8 to TRBJ2-7; perhaps TRBD1 as D (5 bases). Germline assignment: CDR1 SGHVS and CDR2 FQNEAQ. Trimming stripped 8 bases from V and 4 bases from J, with 12 bases between. This CDR3 comprises 12 residues. CDR3 residues: CASGRTGYEQYF. CDR3 coding DNA: TGTGCCAGCGGACGAACAGGATACGAGCAGTACTTC.

The rearrangement uses TRBV7-2 and TRBJ1-4; D may be TRBD1 (6 bases). The CDR3 has 14 amino acids. The V and J ends lost 8 bases and 2 bases respectively, with 12 bases between them. CDR1 is SGHTA and CDR2 is FQGNSA in the germline V gene. The CDR3 DNA reads TGTGCCAGCGACCAGAGGGGGACTAATGAAAAACTGTTTTTT. Protein product: CASDQRGTNEKLFF.

V is TRBV6-2 or TRBV6-3 and J is TRBJ2-7; tentative D call: TRBD2 (6 bases). Germline V gives CDR1 MNHEY, CDR2 SVGEGT. CDR3 length: 15 residues. Trimming stripped 1 base from V and 3 bases from J, with 13 bases between. CDR3 DNA sequence: TGTGCCAGCAGTTACTTCGGCGGGGCCAGCTACGAGCAGTACTTC. This sequence encodes CASSYFGGASYEQYF.

The chain employs TRBV12-3 or TRBV12-4 and TRBJ2-7, with D possibly matching TRBD1 (6 bases). This CDR3 comprises 15 residues. The V end lost 6 bases, the J end lost 6 bases, and 21 bases lay between the germline ends. The CDR3 DNA is TGTGCCAGCAGACCCCCCTTAACAGGGTTGAGCGAGCAGTACTTC. This sequence encodes CASRPPLTGLSEQYF.

The chain links TRBV7-9 to TRBJ2-3, with a possible D match to TRBD2 (6 bases). This CDR3 has 17 residues. V was cut by 6 bases and J by 0 bases, with 19 bases left in between. Germline lookup yields CDR1 SEHNR and CDR2 FQNEAQ (reference sequence). The CDR3 bases are TGTGCCAGCAGGGCGGGGTACCTTGGCGGGAGCACAGATACGCAGTATTTT. It specifies CASRAGYLGGSTDTQYF.

This clonotype has more than one count but fewer than ten. The CDR3, as DNA: TGTGCCAGCAGTCCCGGAATACAGACTGGAAACACCATATATTTT. This translates into CASSPGIQTGNTIYF. The chain is built from TRBV7-9 and TRBJ1-3; D is ambiguous. The ends were cut back, 6 bases at V and 2 bases at J, with 14 bases in the middle. This CDR3 has 15 residues. Germline loops: CDR1 SEHNR, CDR2 FQNEAQ (reference sequence).

This clonotype was seen more than once but under ten times. This chain links TRBV5-1 with TRBJ2-1, with 11 bases aligning to TRBD2. Germline V lookup: CDR1 SGHRS, CDR2 YFSETQ. This CDR3 comprises 18 residues. Unmatched junction bases numbered 9, after V lost 3 bases and J lost 1 base. CDR3 loop: CASSSGLAVPGSYNEQFF. In DNA form, the CDR3 reads TGCGCCAGCAGCTCGGGACTAGCGGTCCCAGGGTCCTACAATGAGCAGTTCTTC.

This chain links TRBV5-1 with TRBJ2-1; possibly TRBD2 for D (6 bases). Germline values: CDR1 SGHRS, CDR2 YFSETQ. V lost 0 bases, J lost 0 bases, and 16 bases lay in between. There are 18 residues in the CDR3. This CDR3 reads CASSLDGSGSYSYNEQFF. Here the CDR3 DNA reads TGCGCCAGCAGCTTGGATGGTAGCGGATCCTACTCCTACAATGAGCAGTTCTTC.

The chain combines TRBV24-1 with TRBJ2-1, with 9 bases lining up with TRBD1. CDR1 is KGHDR and CDR2 is SFDVKD in the germline V gene. This CDR3 has 16 residues. Unmatched junction bases numbered 6, after V lost 0 bases and J lost 7 bases. CDR3 nucleotide sequence: TGTGCCACCAGTGATTTGCCACAGGGGGCGAGAAATGAGCAGTTCTTC. This codes for CATSDLPQGARNEQFF.

This chain connects TRBV4-1 to TRBJ2-5, with a possible D match to TRBD2 (5 bases). The germline V gene encodes CDR1 MGHRA and CDR2 YSYEKL. The ends were cut back, 4 bases at V and 2 bases at J, with 14 bases in the middle. The CDR3 contains 15 residues. This CDR3 reads CASSPEGRTQETQYF. The CDR3 DNA is TGCGCCAGCAGCCCAGAGGGCCGGACGCAAGAGACCCAGTACTTC.

This clonotype was seen a few times. The J gene is TRBJ1-1, the V gene TRBV12-3 or TRBV12-4; the D gene is possibly TRBD1 (5 bases). Trimming took off 7 bases at V and 2 bases at J, with 17 bases between the two ends. The CDR3 runs to 15 residues. CDR3 DNA sequence: TGTGCCAGCAACCCTCTTAGACAGCTAAACACTGAAGCTTTCTTT. Translation gives CASNPLRQLNTEAFF.

The chain is built from TRBV4-1 and TRBJ2-7; TRBD1 aligns across 9 bases. Per the germline V gene, CDR1 is MGHRA and CDR2 is YSYEKL. Germline trimming cut 3 bases from V and 3 bases from J; bases unmatched to any gene: 6. The CDR3 totals 15 residues. The CDR3 DNA is TGCGCCAGCAGCCACGGACAGGGGACCTACTACGAGCAGTACTTC. Translating gives CASSHGQGTYYEQYF.

This rearrangement joins TRBV10-3 to TRBJ2-5; no clear D gene. This CDR3 is built from 14 residues. V was trimmed by 0 bases and J by 5 bases, leaving 10 bases between them. Germline V gives CDR1 ENHRY, CDR2 SYGVKD. As DNA, the CDR3 is TGTGCCATCAGTGAGTCTCCCGGGTCGGAGACCCAGTACTTC. Protein: CAISESPGSETQYF.

This clonotype was seen more than once but under ten times. This chain uses TRBV2 with TRBJ2-1; D remains unclear. This CDR3 contains 10 residues. Germline-derived CDR1 and CDR2 are SNHLY and FYNNEI. Deletions cut 0 bases from V and 12 bases from J, with 3 bases between. The CDR3 reads CASSEAGQFF. For the CDR3, the DNA is TGTGCCAGCAGTGAAGCAGGGCAGTTCTTC. Looking up the rest from reference TRBV2 and TRBJ2-1 gives the full variable domain: EPEVTQTPSHQVTQMGQEVILRCVPISNHLYFYWYRQILGQKVEFLVSFYNNEISEKSEIFDDQFSVERPDGSNFTLKIRSTKLEDSAMYFCASSEAGQFFGPGTRLTVL.